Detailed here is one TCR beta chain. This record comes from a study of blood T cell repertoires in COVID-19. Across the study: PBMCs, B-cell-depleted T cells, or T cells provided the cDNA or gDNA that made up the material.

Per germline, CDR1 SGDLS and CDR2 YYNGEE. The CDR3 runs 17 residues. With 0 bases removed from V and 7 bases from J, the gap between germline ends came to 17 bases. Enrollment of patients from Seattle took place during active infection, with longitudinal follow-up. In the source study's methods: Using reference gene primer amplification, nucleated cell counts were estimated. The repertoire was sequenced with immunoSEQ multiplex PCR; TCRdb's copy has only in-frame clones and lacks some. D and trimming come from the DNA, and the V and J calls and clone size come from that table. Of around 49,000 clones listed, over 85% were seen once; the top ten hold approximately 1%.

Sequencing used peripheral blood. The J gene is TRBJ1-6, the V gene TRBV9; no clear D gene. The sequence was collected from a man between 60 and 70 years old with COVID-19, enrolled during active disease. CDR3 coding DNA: TGTGCCAGCAGCGTAGCCGCGGGGTCTCCGGGAAATTCACCCCTCCACTTT. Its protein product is CASSVAAGSPGNSPLHF.